A selection of T cell receptor beta chains follows, all from one sample in a study of spatial heterogeneity in lung cancer. TCRdb reprocessed the 5' RACE reads via MiXCR and lists one record per CDR3 protein. This table has around 9,000 distinct CDR3 sequences, about 4.6% appearing once. Sequenced material: lung tumor tissue, taken at surgery. These receptors were collected from a female donor with early-stage non-small cell lung cancer. Both conserved end residues are part of each CDR3. A D gene is named only where the DNA matches it firmly. Clone size, where shown, is once, few, many, or a class for clones that have expanded.

CDR3 length	clone size	D gene	V gene	J gene	CDR3 DNA	CDR3 protein
13	many	-	TRBV5-1	TRBJ2-7	TGCGCCAGCAGCTTGATAGCGTCTTACGAGCAGTACTTC	CASSLIASYEQYF
13	many	TRBD1	TRBV23-1	TRBJ2-1	TGCGCCAGCACCGGGACAGGGATGAATGAGCAGTTCTTC	CASTGTGMNEQFF
14	medium-sized	TRBD1	TRBV2	TRBJ2-7	TGTGCCAGCAGCCCGGACAGGGGGTCCTACGAGCAGTACTTC	CASSPDRGSYEQYF
14	many	-	TRBV20-1	TRBJ2-7	TGCAGTGCTAGAGACCACAGGGCATCCTACGAGCAGTACTTC	CSARDHRASYEQYF
13	-	TRBD1	TRBV18	TRBJ1-1	TGTGCCAGCTCACCGAGACAGGGGCCTGAAGCTTTCTTT	CASSPRQGPEAFF
12	many	-	TRBV5-4	TRBJ2-1	TGTGCCAGCAGCCCCGGAACCAATGAGCAGTTCTTC	CASSPGTNEQFF
14	many	-	TRBV5-1	TRBJ1-2	TGCGCCAGCAGCTTGGCCTTACAGGGATATGGCTACACCTTC	CASSLALQGYGYTF
14	medium-sized	TRBD2	TRBV12-3/TRBV12-4	TRBJ2-5	TGTGCCAGCAGTGTTGCGGGAGGGGGAGAGACCCAGTACTTC	CASSVAGGGETQYF
15	many	-	TRBV3-1	TRBJ2-7	TGTGCCAGCAGCCCCGTATCTGTGGGTCAAAACGAGCAGTACTTC	CASSPVSVGQNEQYF
15	many	-	TRBV3-1	TRBJ1-3	TGTGCCAGCAGCCAATTTCTGCAGGGAGGAAACACCATATATTTT	CASSQFLQGGNTIYF
14	many	-	TRBV4-2	TRBJ1-1	TGTGCCAGCAGCCAAGACCCGACTAACACTGAAGCTTTCTTT	CASSQDPTNTEAFF
15	many	-	TRBV6-2/TRBV6-3	TRBJ2-2	TGTGCCAGCAGAACCGGGACAACGAACACCGGGGAGCTGTTTTTT	CASRTGTTNTGELFF
14	few	TRBD1	TRBV29-1	TRBJ1-2	TGCAGCGTTGAGGCACAGGGGGCCGCCTATGGCTACACCTTC	CSVEAQGAAYGYTF
17	few	TRBD2	TRBV20-1	TRBJ2-7	TGCAGTGCTAAGGGACTATCTCCCGAGGGCCATACGTGGGAGCAGTACTTC	CSAKGLSPEGHTWEQYF
14	many	-	TRBV20-1	TRBJ2-5	TGCAGTGCTAGAGATTCCAGGGTCCAAGAGACCCAGTACTTC	CSARDSRVQETQYF
14	many	TRBD1	TRBV5-1	TRBJ1-4	TGCGCCAGCAGCTTCAGGGGGCGCGACGAAAAACTGTTTTTT	CASSFRGRDEKLFF
14	many	TRBD2	TRBV10-3	TRBJ2-2	TGTGCCACCGGGGTAGCGGGAAACACCGGGGAGCTGTTTTTT	CATGVAGNTGELFF
16	many	TRBD2	TRBV6-5	TRBJ2-3	TGTGCCAGCAGGACAGTAGCGGGAGCCTTCACAGATACGCAGTATTTT	CASRTVAGAFTDTQYF